This T cell receptor (beta chain) emerged from a study of T cell responses to AZD1222 COVID-19 vaccine. Background on the study: Second-dose timings of about 4 or about 12 weeks were pooled. Overall study results and limits: Possibly, clonal diversity was underestimated; donors were largely white British and included more females. CD4 TCRs associated with vaccination spanned spike, dominating at 160-218 and 743-854. Following two doses of AZD1222, Spike-specific TCR breadth and depth rose.

The method was immunoSEQ multiplex PCR; TCRdb's version includes in-frame clones alone and lacks a portion of them. The sample has over 120,000 clones; more than 85% are singletons. Comments on this clone: The antigen remains undetermined.

The CDR3 has 16 residues. The V gene's germline CDR1 is SEHNR and CDR2 FQNEAQ (reference sequence). The ends lost 7 bases at V and 1 base at J; junction bases unmatched: 11. This receptor was identified in an adult in good health. Sequences were derived from peripheral blood, sampled on day 0 of AZD1222 vaccination. The V gene is TRBV7-9, the J gene TRBJ2-5, with 8 bases fitting TRBD1. CDR3 DNA sequence: TGTGCCAGCACCGAAACAGGGACAGGATTCCAAGAGACCCAGTACTTC. Protein sequence: CASTETGTGFQETQYF.